The next 21 T cell receptor gamma chains were all read from a single sample in a study of Vδ1+ human thymocytes. Points from the study as a whole: In the thymus, TRG and TRD repertoires looked highly polyclonal with Gaussian CDR3 lengths.

Extracted RNA was reverse transcribed into cDNA. Pooled V-gene forward primers with one constant-region reverse primer generated the CDR3 amplicons by multiplex PCR. TCRdb re-called clones from the multiplex PCR reads via CATT. The data contain tens of thousands of gamma-chain clones, approximately 14% of them singletons. No antigen is known for these receptors. Sample: Vdelta1+ gamma-delta thymocytes from the thymus. Specified subset: FACS-sorted CD3+ TCRalphabeta- TCRVdelta1+ TCRVdelta2- thymocytes. These receptor sequences come from a child younger than two who had congenital heart surgery.

As concerns this clone: This CDR3 is also generated by other DNA sequences in the sample. The V call is TRGV4, the J call TRGJ1 or TRGJ2. The CDR3 totals 12 residues. Losses at the gene ends were 6 bases for V and 7 bases for J; bases not matched to a gene: 9. The germline V gene has CDR1 EGSTGY and CDR2 YDSYTSSV. CDR3 sequence reads: CATWKSYYKKLF. In DNA form, the CDR3 reads TGTGCCACCTGGAAGTCCTACTATAAGAAACTCTTT.

This clone turned up a few times. The chain is built from TRGV3 and TRGJP2. Germline V gives CDR1 VTNTFY, CDR2 YDVSTARD (reference sequence). This CDR3 is 17 amino acids long. V shed 0 bases, J shed 5 bases, and the junction held 12 bases outside the gene matches. CDR3 sequence (DNA): TGTGCCACCTGGGACAGGACCGAGCAGGACAGTGATTGGATCAAGACGTTT. It yields the protein CATWDRTEQDSDWIKTF.

In the case of this clone: The same CDR3 also results from other DNA sequences found in this sample. The J gene is TRGJ1 or TRGJ2, the V gene TRGV9. The germline gives CDR1 GITISATS, CDR2 ISYDGTV (reference sequence). V was clipped by 1 base and J by 10 bases; unmatched bases: 7. The CDR3 runs 12 residues. Here the CDR3 reads CALWEVPDKKLF. CDR3 in DNA: TGTGCCTTGTGGGAGGTTCCCGACAAGAAACTCTTT.

This clone was seen only a few times. The genes are TRGV5 and TRGJ1 or TRGJ2. From germline, CDR1 is VINAFY and CDR2 YDVSNSKD. There are 15 residues in the CDR3. V was clipped by 0 bases and J by 4 bases; unmatched bases: 9. The chain's CDR3 is CATWDRPVVYYKKLF. The CDR3 DNA is TGTGCCACCTGGGACAGGCCCGTGGTATATTATAAGAAACTCTTT.

V gene TRGV8 combines with J gene TRGJ1 or TRGJ2. CDR1 VENAVY and CDR2 YDSYNSRV come from the germline V gene. Losses at the gene ends were 1 base for V and 10 bases for J; bases not matched to a gene: 4. This CDR3 comprises 11 residues. CDR3 protein: CATWDSLKKLF. The CDR3 nucleotides are TGTGCCACCTGGGATAGTCTAAAGAAACTCTTT.

V and J are TRGV4 and TRGJ1 or TRGJ2. The trim removed 4 bases at V and 12 bases at J, leaving 12 bases unmatched. The germline CDR1 and CDR2 sequences are EGSTGY and YDSYTSSV. This CDR3 has 12 amino acids. The CDR3 DNA is TGTGCCACCTGGGACGGGCAAAATAGGAAACTCTTT. Protein product: CATWDGQNRKLF.

The chain is built from TRGV4 and TRGJP2. Per the germline V gene, CDR1 is EGSTGY and CDR2 is YDSYTSSV. This CDR3 has 14 residues. J gave up 2 bases and V 5 bases, and 5 bases lay outside the gene matches. CDR3 loop: CATWGRSSDWIKTF. The CDR3 region has the DNA TGTGCCACCTGGGGGCGGAGTAGTGATTGGATCAAGACGTTT.

This clone was detected once. The junction and the germline gene differ at one end; a read error may be behind it. This chain joins TRGV8 and TRGJP1. This CDR3 is 14 amino acids long. In germline, CDR1 is VENAVY, CDR2 YDSYNSRV. CDR3: CATWDISTGWFKIF. CDR3 nucleotides: TGTGCCACCTGGGATATATCCACTGGCTGGTTCAAGATATTT.

The V and J genes are TRGV5 and TRGJ1 or TRGJ2. The CDR3 has 14 amino acids. Germline assignment: CDR1 VINAFY and CDR2 YDVSNSKD. V trimming: 0 bases; J trimming: 9 bases; junction bases outside the gene matches: 11. CDR3: CATWDRHSRGKKLF. CDR3 DNA: TGTGCCACCTGGGACAGGCATTCAAGGGGTAAGAAACTCTTT.

With regard to this clone: The same CDR3 is also encoded by other DNA sequences in this sample. The chain is built from TRGV4 and TRGJ1 or TRGJ2. With V trimmed by 2 bases and J by 1 base, 2 bases remained unmatched. There are 13 residues in the CDR3. CDR1 EGSTGY and CDR2 YDSYTSSV come from the germline V gene. DNA for the CDR3: TGTGCCACCTGGGATGTAAATTATTATAAGAAACTCTTT. It yields the protein CATWDVNYYKKLF.

This chain uses TRGV8 with TRGJ1 or TRGJ2. V shed 6 bases and J 12 bases; nucleotides not matched to a gene: 11. The CDR3 is 11 amino acids. Looked up from germline, CDR1 is VENAVY and CDR2 is YDSYNSRV. CDR3 coding DNA: TGTGCCACCTGGAATCCCGTGAGGAAACTCTTT. Translation gives CATWNPVRKLF.

A few counts support this clone. The chain has TRGV3 and TRGJ1 or TRGJ2. The trim removed 0 bases at V and 10 bases at J, leaving 18 bases unmatched. The CDR3 covers 16 residues. The germline gives CDR1 VTNTFY, CDR2 YDVSTARD (reference sequence). The CDR3 reads CATWDRHRATVRKKLF. The DNA of the CDR3 is TGTGCCACCTGGGACAGGCACAGGGCAACGGTCCGGAAGAAACTCTTT.

Only a few counts were recorded for this clone. A much larger clone lies one base from this, so it may be a read error. The chain links TRGV5 to TRGJP2. The germline V gene has CDR1 VINAFY and CDR2 YDVSNSKD. The trim removed 5 bases at V and 2 bases at J, leaving 2 bases unmatched. This CDR3 contains 13 residues. The CDR3 DNA follows: TGTGCCACCTGGGTCAGTAGTGATTGGATCAAGACGTTT. It translates to CATWVSSDWIKTF.

This clone has only a few counts. This chain uses TRGV5 with TRGJ1 or TRGJ2. This CDR3 comprises 12 residues. Trimming cost V 0 bases and J 10 bases; bases outside gene matches: 6. CDR1 is VINAFY, CDR2 YDVSNSKD, per germline. The CDR3 reads CATWDRPLKKLF. The CDR3 DNA sequence: TGTGCCACCTGGGACAGGCCCCTGAAGAAACTCTTT.

The J gene is TRGJ1 or TRGJ2, the V gene TRGV4. From germline, CDR1 is EGSTGY and CDR2 YDSYTSSV. There are 11 residues in the CDR3. Trimming cost V 1 base and J 12 bases; bases outside gene matches: 6. The chain's CDR3 is CATWDGCGKLF. CDR3 in DNA: TGTGCCACCTGGGATGGATGTGGGAAACTCTTT.

J is TRGJP1 and V is TRGV3. The CDR3 has 16 residues. Germline assignment: CDR1 VTNTFY and CDR2 YDVSTARD (reference sequence). Trimming took 0 bases from V and 0 from J; bases not matched to a gene: 4. The CDR3 DNA follows: TGTGCCACCTGGGACAGGCGGGATACCACTGGTTGGTTCAAGATATTT. Its translation is CATWDRRDTTGWFKIF.

By proportion, this clone is medium-sized (0.01 to 0.1%). Within the sample, other DNA sequences also encode this same CDR3. The chain uses TRGV9 and TRGJ1 or TRGJ2. Germline lookup yields CDR1 GITISATS and CDR2 ISYDGTV (reference sequence). The V and J ends lost 3 bases and 3 bases, in that order; junction bases with no gene match: 5. This CDR3 has 13 amino acids. The CDR3 loop is CALWEPPYYKKLF. CDR3 bases: TGTGCCTTGTGGGAGCCTCCTTATTATAAGAAACTCTTT.

This clone has more than one count but fewer than ten. One end of the junction does not line up with germline, which may come from a read error. The rearrangement links TRGV2 to TRGJ1 or TRGJ2. The CDR3 totals 13 residues. The germline CDR1 and CDR2 sequences are EGSNGY and YDSYNSKV. CDR3 nucleotides: TGTGCCACCTGGGACGGTAGGGACTATAAGGAACTCTTT. As protein: CATWDGRDYKELF.

This clone qualifies as medium-sized. Possible read error: a much larger clone is one base away. This sample also contains other DNA sequences that code for the same CDR3. V gene TRGV4 combines with J gene TRGJ1 or TRGJ2. This CDR3 spans 11 amino acids. Per the germline V gene, CDR1 is EGSTGY and CDR2 is YDSYTSSV. The V gene end was trimmed by 6 bases and the J gene end by 4 bases; junction bases not matched to a gene: 3. The CDR3 region is CATWKYYKKLF. CDR3 DNA sequence: TGTGCCACCTGGAAGTATTATAAGAAACTCTTT.

This clone was observed once. The rearrangement joins TRGV9 to TRGJ1 or TRGJ2. Germline CDR1 reads GITISATS; CDR2 reads ISYDGTV (reference sequence). With 0 bases clipped from V and 5 bases from J, the junction kept 13 bases outside the gene matches. The CDR3 loop spans 16 amino acids. Here the CDR3 DNA reads TGTGCCTTGTGGGAGGTGCAAAGAGGAAAAAATTATAAGAAACTCTTT. Its translation is CALWEVQRGKNYKKLF.

The V and J genes are TRGV5 and TRGJ1 or TRGJ2. Germline V gives CDR1 VINAFY, CDR2 YDVSNSKD. The CDR3 loop spans 15 amino acids. With V trimmed by 0 bases and J by 15 bases, 20 bases remained unmatched. In DNA, the CDR3 is TGTGCCACCTGGGACAGGCCCGGGGATTATTATAACATACTCTTT. It codes for CATWDRPGDYYNILF.